Sequencing of this T cell receptor (beta chain) was carried out in a study of blood T cell repertoires in COVID-19. Overall study: COVID-19 samples from acute and convalescent phases originated in the United States, Italy and Spain. The analysed material was cDNA or gDNA that came from T cells, B-cell-depleted T cells, or PBMCs.

Sequencing used immunoSEQ multiplex PCR; TCRdb keeps in-frame clones, though not all of them. The sample lists about 220,000 clones; 84% were seen once. The V gene lost 5 bases and the J gene lost 3 bases, with 10 bases spanning the gap. The germline gives CDR1 SGHTA, CDR2 FQGTGA. The CDR3 is 14 amino acids. The sequence derives from a woman aged 55-70 years who had recovered from COVID-19. Material: peripheral blood. The V and J genes are TRBV7-3 and TRBJ2-2; a possible D gene is TRBD2 (5 bases). The CDR3 DNA sequence: TGTGCCAGCAGCCTAATGAGGGACACCGGGGAGCTGTTTTTT. Protein sequence: CASSLMRDTGELFF.